Following are 23 T cell receptor beta chains from one sample sequenced in a study of CD4 T cells in relation to SARS-CoV-2 and coronaviruses. Before the COVID-19 pandemic, during about 2011-2019, CD4+ T cells were taken from unexposed donors. Clones were read by immunoSEQ multiplex PCR, and TCRdb kept only the in-frame ones, dropping some. Here the sample spans tens of thousands of clones, approximately 95% being singletons. The sample consisted of naive CD4+ T cells from PBMCs. Subset specified: naive CD4+ T cells isolated by negative enrichment. The origin of the receptors is a human donor in good health.

This clone was seen only once. V gene TRBV3-1 (or the pseudogene TRBV3-2) combines with J gene TRBJ1-4, with D tentatively TRBD1 (5 bases). V lost 0 bases to trimming and J lost 0 bases, with 23 bases between them. The CDR3 consists of 21 residues. Germline loops: CDR1 LGHDT, CDR2 YNNKEL (reference sequence). CDR3 sequence (DNA): TGTGCCAGCAGCCAAGATTTCGCGCCGGCAGGACACCTCGCAACTAATGAAAAACTGTTTTTT. As protein: CASSQDFAPAGHLATNEKLFF.

This clone was seen only a few times. The genes are TRBV27 and TRBJ2-7; D is unresolved. Trimming stripped 1 base from V and 2 bases from J, with 9 bases between. Germline loops: CDR1 MNHEY, CDR2 SMNVEV (reference sequence). There are 14 residues in the CDR3. CDR3 nucleotide sequence: TGTGCCAGCAGTTTATTGGGCAGAGCCTACGAGCAGTACTTC. Its translation is CASSLLGRAYEQYF.

The CDR3 nucleotides are TGTGCCAGCAGTTTATGGGGTGACAGGGGCCACGAGCAGTACTTC. Translating gives CASSLWGDRGHEQYF. The chain recombines TRBV28 with TRBJ2-7; 8 positions agree with TRBD1. There are 15 residues in the CDR3. Per germline, CDR1 MDHEN and CDR2 SYDVKM. Trimming removed 0 bases from V and 5 bases from J; junction bases left unmatched: 6.

The rearrangement links TRBV18 to TRBJ2-5; D unclear. The V gene's germline CDR1 is KGHSH and CDR2 LQKENI. This CDR3 comprises 13 residues. V was clipped by 3 bases and J by 5 bases, with 10 bases between them. CDR3 amino acids: CASSPVPKETQYF. CDR3 sequence (DNA): TGTGCCAGCTCACCCGTCCCGAAGGAGACCCAGTACTTC. Filled out from reference TRBV18 and TRBJ2-5, the complete variable domain reads NAGVMQNPRHLVRRRGQEARLRCSPMKGHSHVYWYRQLPEEGLKFMVYLQKENIIDESGMPKERFSAEFPKEGPSILRIQQVVRGDSAAYFCASSPVPKETQYFGPGTRLLVL.

This chain joins TRBV5-1 and TRBJ1-2; 8 bases align to TRBD1. Germline CDR1 SGHRS, CDR2 YFSETQ. This CDR3 comprises 17 residues. V gave up 4 bases and J gave up 2 bases; unmatched junction bases: 13. The CDR3 DNA reads as TGCGCCAGCAGCCCCCTTGGTGGACAGGGATGGAACTATGGCTACACCTTC. It encodes CASSPLGGQGWNYGYTF.

The genes are TRBV25-1 and TRBJ2-7; D assignment may be TRBD1 or TRBD2 (5 bases each). Trimming took 4 bases from V and 1 from J, leaving 14 bases between them. The CDR3 runs 15 residues. The germline V gene encodes CDR1 MGHDK and CDR2 SYGVNS. The DNA of the CDR3 is TGTGCCAGCAGTGGGCCAGGGTGGGAGTCCTACGAGCAGTACTTC. This gives the protein CASSGPGWESYEQYF.

The chain has TRBV29-1 and TRBJ2-1; 10 bases match TRBD2. Germline V CDR1 and CDR2: SQVTM, ANQGSEA. With 6 bases clipped from V and 8 bases from J, the junction kept 1 base outside the gene matches. CDR3 length: 11 amino acids. CDR3 sequence reads: CSVGLADEQFF. CDR3 nucleotides: TGCAGCGTCGGACTAGCGGATGAGCAGTTCTTC.

The J gene is TRBJ2-1, the V gene TRBV24-1; 9 bases fit TRBD2. CDR3 length equals 16 residues. Germline CDR1 KGHDR, CDR2 SFDVKD. With V trimmed by 7 bases and J by 1 base, 7 bases remained unmatched. The CDR3 sequence is CATRSTSGISYNEQFF. Here the CDR3 DNA reads TGTGCCACCAGGTCGACTAGCGGTATTTCCTACAATGAGCAGTTCTTC.

The V call is TRBV29-1, the J call TRBJ2-1; D ambiguous. In germline, CDR1 is SQVTM, CDR2 ANQGSEA. Trimming took 6 bases from V and 0 from J, leaving 15 bases between them. This CDR3 comprises 15 residues. The CDR3 DNA sequence: TGCAGCGTCCCCTCGAGAGTTAGCTCCTACAATGAGCAGTTCTTC. It specifies CSVPSRVSSYNEQFF.

The sample holds one count of this clone. The J gene is TRBJ2-2, the V gene TRBV11-2; D is possibly TRBD2 (6 bases). From germline, CDR1 is SGHAT and CDR2 FQNNGV. V was trimmed by 4 bases and J by 2 bases, leaving 14 bases between them. This CDR3 has 16 amino acids. CDR3 region: CASSSRGGANTGELFF. The CDR3 nucleotides read TGTGCCAGCAGCTCGCGCGGCGGGGCAAACACCGGGGAGCTGTTTTTT.

The chain employs TRBV28 and TRBJ2-1, with a weak D call TRBD2 (5 bases). With 4 bases removed from V and 8 bases from J, the gap between germline ends came to 15 bases. Per the germline V gene, CDR1 is MDHEN and CDR2 is SYDVKM. CDR3 length: 14 amino acids. CDR3 nucleotide sequence: TGTGCCAGCAGTTCGGGGAGACTGGGTTATGAGCAGTTCTTC. Its protein product is CASSSGRLGYEQFF.

The chain has TRBV10-3 and TRBJ2-7; D remains ambiguous. CDR3 length equals 11 residues. V shed 6 bases and J shed 4 bases, with 7 bases lying between them. CDR1 ENHRY and CDR2 SYGVKD come from the germline V gene. CDR3 in DNA: TGTGCCATCAGCGAAAGATACGAGCAGTACTTC. Its protein is CAISERYEQYF.

The chain recombines TRBV28 with TRBJ2-7; 8 bases fit TRBD1. The germline CDR1 and CDR2 sequences are MDHEN and SYDVKM. CDR3 size: 15 residues. Germline trimming cut 3 bases from V and 4 bases from J; bases unmatched to any gene: 8. The chain's CDR3 is CASSFPGTGDYEQYF. The CDR3, as DNA: TGTGCCAGCAGTTTCCCCGGGACAGGCGATTACGAGCAGTACTTC.

The chain uses TRBV3-1 (or the pseudogene TRBV3-2) and TRBJ1-2; 7 bases agree with TRBD1. The V gene end was trimmed by 0 bases and the J gene end by 6 bases; junction bases not matched to a gene: 4. The CDR3 loop spans 14 amino acids. Germline CDR1 and CDR2: LGHDT and YNNKEL (reference sequence). The DNA for the CDR3 is TGTGCCAGCAGCCAAGATCGGGACAGCGATGGCTACACCTTC. The encoded protein is CASSQDRDSDGYTF.

The CDR3 sequence: CASNLGGQGNTEAFF. In nucleotides, the CDR3 is TGTGCCAGCAACCTGGGGGGACAGGGGAACACTGAAGCTTTCTTT. The genes are TRBV28 and TRBJ1-1; 9 nucleotides match TRBD1. Germline V lookup: CDR1 MDHEN, CDR2 SYDVKM. The CDR3 is made up of 15 amino acids. Germline trimming cut 7 bases from V and 1 base from J; bases unmatched to any gene: 7.

The V and J genes are TRBV5-4 and TRBJ1-1; no reliable D call. CDR3 length: 16 amino acids. V gave up 0 bases and J gave up 1 base, with 13 bases separating them. From germline, CDR1 is SGHNT and CDR2 YYREEE (reference sequence). CDR3 amino acids: CASSLDFATSNTEAFF. CDR3 coding DNA: TGTGCCAGCAGCTTGGATTTCGCGACCTCGAACACTGAAGCTTTCTTT.

V gene TRBV5-6 combines with J gene TRBJ1-1; D unresolved. Germline CDR1 SGHDT, CDR2 YYEEEE. Between the trimmed V and J ends, which lost 0 bases and 5 bases, there was a span of 14 bases. CDR3 size: 15 residues. CDR3 nucleotide sequence: TGTGCCAGCAGCTTGGGGACGGGGTTAGGGACTGAAGCTTTCTTT. Protein: CASSLGTGLGTEAFF.

The chain carries TRBV5-6 and TRBJ2-7, with 9 bases aligning to TRBD1. V trimming: 4 bases; J trimming: 0 bases; junction bases outside the gene matches: 5. The CDR3 extends over 15 amino acids. Germline V gives CDR1 SGHDT, CDR2 YYEEEE. The DNA for the CDR3 is TGTGCCAGCAGCACCGGGACAGGGTACTCCTACGAGCAGTACTTC. It codes for CASSTGTGYSYEQYF.

The chain combines TRBV6-6 with TRBJ2-3; 8 bases are shared with TRBD1. The CDR3 has 13 amino acids. V was pared by 5 bases and J by 7 bases, with 5 bases of the junction left unmatched. Germline values: CDR1 MNHNY, CDR2 SVGAGI (reference sequence). CDR3 protein: CASSPTGENTQYF. CDR3 in DNA: TGTGCCAGCAGTCCGACAGGGGAGAATACGCAGTATTTT.

The chain links TRBV7-3 to TRBJ2-1; weak D call: TRBD1 (5 bases). Trimming cost V 2 bases and J 7 bases, with 12 bases left between them. The CDR3 covers 14 residues. Looked up from germline, CDR1 is SGHTA and CDR2 is FQGTGA. The CDR3 region is CASSLGPPGNEQFF. CDR3 DNA: TGTGCCAGCAGCTTAGGCCCTCCAGGGAATGAGCAGTTCTTC.

The chain uses TRBV15 and TRBJ2-5; 10 nucleotides align to TRBD1. There are 18 residues in the CDR3. The V segment lost 0 bases and the J segment 2 bases; nucleotides outside the gene matches: 9. Looked up from germline, CDR1 is LNHNV and CDR2 is YYDKDF (reference sequence). In DNA, the CDR3 is TGTGCCACCAGCAGAGATCCGTTCGGGACAGGGGTACAAGAGACCCAGTACTTC. It codes for CATSRDPFGTGVQETQYF.

The chain recombines TRBV6-1 with TRBJ2-2; 9 positions match TRBD2. This CDR3 comprises 14 residues. The J segment lost 3 bases and the V segment lost 4 bases, leaving 0 bases of the junction unmatched. Per the germline V gene, CDR1 is MNHNS and CDR2 is SASEGT. Here the CDR3 DNA reads TGTGCCAGCAGTGTAGCGGGAGACACCGGGGAGCTGTTTTTT. It translates to CASSVAGDTGELFF.

The genes are TRBV5-5 and TRBJ2-5; 9 nucleotides line up with TRBD2. The J segment lost 4 bases and the V segment lost 2 bases, leaving 9 bases of the junction unmatched. Germline CDR1 is SGHKS and CDR2 is YYEKEE (reference sequence). The CDR3 length is 16 residues. DNA of the CDR3: TGTGCCAGCAGCTTCTTTGGCGGGGGGGTCGGAGAGACCCAGTACTTC. It yields the protein CASSFFGGGVGETQYF. Based on the CDR3 plus reference TRBV5-5 and TRBJ2-5, the full variable domain is DAGVTQSPTHLIKTRGQQVTLRCSPISGHKSVSWYQQVLGQGPQFIFQYYEKEERGRGNFPDRFSARQFPNYSSELNVNALLLGDSALYLCASSFFGGGVGETQYFGPGTRLLVL.